Given below is one T cell receptor (beta chain) in context. Assay: immunoSEQ multiplex PCR; the TCRdb copy retains only in-frame clones and omits some. The sample lists about 95,000 clones, about four fifths occurring once. The data originate from a study of blood T cell repertoires in COVID-19. At the level of the study: Both acute and convalescent COVID-19 samples were obtained from the United States, Italy and Spain.

Germline V lookup: CDR1 SGHTA, CDR2 FQGTGA. This CDR3 has 13 amino acids. V lost 4 bases, J lost 1 base, and 7 bases lay in between. The chain couples TRBV7-3 to TRBJ1-1, with D unresolved. This TCR was recovered from a man older than 75 with COVID-19, enrolled during active disease. Sample: peripheral blood. The CDR3 loop is CASSSNTNTEAFF. In nucleotides, the CDR3 is TGTGCCAGCAGCTCTAATACGAACACTGAAGCTTTCTTT.